The clone carrying this TCR beta chain was found many times. Its antigen is undetermined. Since the library was made to target alpha chains, this beta chain is a stray read and its abundance is not meaningful. Germline V gives CDR1 WNHNN, CDR2 SYGVQD (reference sequence). The CDR3 consists of 15 residues. V was pared by 3 bases and J by 5 bases, with 14 bases between. These data originate in a study of spatial heterogeneity in lung cancer. Study outcomes and limitations: Higher tumor mutation counts went along with higher counts of expanded intratumoral alpha and beta TCRs.

As to time point: sample taken at primary tumor resection. One entry per CDR3 protein, called by TCRdb with MiXCR from the 5' RACE reads. The data hold about 5,100 distinct CDR3 sequences, with 5.5% to 8% observed a single time. The specimen was lung tumor tissue, collected at surgery. The receptor was derived from a female donor with early-stage non-small cell lung cancer. This chain uses TRBV10-1 with TRBJ2-1; D may be TRBD1 or TRBD2 (5 bases each). CDR3 loop: CASSDEGKKDNEQFF. Written as DNA, the CDR3 is TGCGCCAGCAGTGATGAGGGGAAAAAGGACAATGAGCAGTTCTTC.